Presented here are 15 T cell receptor beta chains from one specimen sequenced in a study of T cells in Graves' hyperthyroidism and ophthalmopathy. Researchers took RNA transcripts and amplified the TCR beta CDR3 regions from them. Initially, a first-round RT-PCR of the TCR CDR3 employed the HTBI primer set. MiXCR, run by TCRdb on the multiplex PCR reads, gives a single entry per CDR3 protein. The table shows fewer than 700,000 distinct CDR3 sequences, with roughly 17% occurring only once. Input material: blood. The receptors were sampled from a woman under 30 with Graves' ophthalmopathy.

Many counts were recorded for this clonotype. V is TRBV30 and J is TRBJ2-1; 7 positions match TRBD1. Trimming at V came to 0 bases and at J to 7 bases, leaving 3 bases not matched to a gene. The germline gives CDR1 GTSNPN, CDR2 SVGIG (reference sequence). There are 13 residues in the CDR3. CDR3 loop: CAWSVDRRNEQFF. For the CDR3, the DNA is TGTGCCTGGAGTGTGGACAGGCGAAATGAGCAGTTCTTC.

This clonotype was counted ten times or more. The chain employs TRBV12-3 or TRBV12-4 and TRBJ2-7; TRBD2 might be the D (7 bases). The CDR3 extends over 15 amino acids. Trimming cost V 8 bases and J 4 bases, with 21 bases left between them. Here the CDR3 reads CASGWGGPSFYEQYF. The CDR3 DNA reads as TGTGCCAGCGGATGGGGGGGGCCTTCCTTTTACGAGCAGTACTTC.

In the case of this clonotype: A much larger clone is a single base away; this may be a read error. The rearrangement links TRBV28 to TRBJ1-2, with unresolved D. The CDR3 sequence is 15 residues long. Germline V CDR1 and CDR2: MDHEN, SYDVKM. The CDR3 DNA is TGTGCCAGCAGTTTGCTCAGGCGGGCCTACTATGACTACACCTTC. Its translation is CASSLLRRAYYDYTF.

This clonotype showed up just a few times. The chain has TRBV12-3 or TRBV12-4 and TRBJ2-1; D is unclear. The CDR3 spans 16 residues. Trimming took 2 bases from V and 0 from J, leaving 11 bases between them. The CDR3 sequence: CASSLSGYSSYNEQFF. The CDR3 coding sequence is TGTGCCAGCAGTTTATCGGGTTATAGCTCCTACAATGAGCAGTTCTTC.

On this clonotype: Given a much more abundant clone one base away, this may be a read error. V usage is TRBV28 and J usage is TRBJ2-1; tentative D call: TRBD2 (5 bases). This CDR3 is built from 19 residues. Germline lookup yields CDR1 MDHEN and CDR2 SYDVKM. Trimming shortened V by 3 bases and J by 0 bases, and 21 bases separated the two germline ends. The CDR3 protein is CASSLTSVYQRSSYNEQFF. As DNA, the CDR3 is TGTGCCAGCAGTTTGACCTCAGTTTATCAGCGGAGCTCCTACAATGAGCAGTTCTTC.

The chain uses TRBV10-3 and TRBJ2-7; 11 bases match TRBD2. The ends lost 2 bases at V and 2 bases at J; junction bases unmatched: 2. The CDR3 consists of 15 residues. Germline CDR1 is ENHRY and CDR2 is SYGVKD. In nucleotides, the CDR3 is TGTGCCATCAGTGAGGGGACTAGCGGACCCTACGAGCAGTACTTC. Protein: CAISEGTSGPYEQYF.

The chain carries TRBV28 and TRBJ2-2; 11 nucleotides agree with TRBD2. CDR1 is MDHEN and CDR2 is SYDVKM in the germline V gene. The CDR3 has 18 residues. The V gene end was trimmed by 4 bases and the J gene end by 6 bases; junction bases not matched to a gene: 13. CDR3 in amino acids: CASSSGNLAGGLSGELFF. DNA of the CDR3: TGTGCCAGCAGTTCGGGGAACTTAGCGGGGGGGCTCTCCGGGGAGCTGTTTTTT.

This clonotype was counted many times. The genes are TRBV20-1 and TRBJ1-1, with D maybe TRBD1 (5 bases). Trimming shortened V by 0 bases and J by 1 base, and 9 bases separated the two germline ends. Looked up from germline, CDR1 is DFQATT and CDR2 is SNEGSKA (reference sequence). This CDR3 region has 14 residues. This CDR3 is CSAREIRENTEAFF. CDR3 in DNA: TGCAGTGCTAGAGAAATCAGGGAGAACACTGAAGCTTTCTTT.

The DNA of the CDR3 is TGTGCCAGCAGCTCGGGACTAGACAATACAGATACGCAGTATTTT. Translation: CASSSGLDNTDTQYF. V is TRBV7-3 and J is TRBJ2-3, with 8 bases lining up with TRBD2. Germline values: CDR1 SGHTA, CDR2 FQGTGA. Trimming at V came to 4 bases and at J to 3 bases, leaving 6 bases not matched to a gene. The CDR3 totals 15 residues.

The chain is built from TRBV7-9 and TRBJ2-1; D is perhaps TRBD1 or TRBD2 (5 bases each). CDR1 and CDR2 (germline): SEHNR, FQNEAQ (reference sequence). With 7 bases removed from V and 3 bases from J, the gap between germline ends came to 13 bases. CDR3 length: 14 amino acids. This CDR3 reads CASTDRDHYNEQFF. The CDR3 DNA reads TGTGCCAGCACCGACCGGGACCACTACAATGAGCAGTTCTTC.

This clonotype was seen a single time. The J gene is TRBJ1-2, the V gene TRBV9, with TRBD1 as a possible D gene (6 bases). The CDR3 extends over 14 amino acids. CDR1 is SGDLS and CDR2 is YYNGEE in the germline V gene. V lost 4 bases and J lost 7, with 17 bases in between. The CDR3 DNA reads as TGTGCCAGCAGCCCGATCGACAGGTTGCCTGGCTACACCTTC. It yields the protein CASSPIDRLPGYTF.

This clonotype appeared many times. The rearrangement uses TRBV2 and TRBJ1-2; TRBD1 might be the D (6 bases). The V gene's germline CDR1 is SNHLY and CDR2 FYNNEI. Trimming left V 6 bases short and J 2 bases short, with 13 bases between. The CDR3 extends over 14 amino acids. This CDR3 reads CASRETGGNYGYTF. The CDR3 nucleotides read TGTGCCAGCAGGGAGACGGGGGGCAACTATGGCTACACCTTC.

As to this clonotype: At one end the junction does not follow the germline gene, possibly because of a read error. The chain employs TRBV28 and TRBJ1-1; 7 bases align to TRBD1. The CDR3 length is 15 residues. CDR1 MDHEN and CDR2 SYDVKM come from the germline V gene. The CDR3: CANSRDSQMNTEAFF. The DNA of the CDR3 is TGTGCCAACAGTCGGGACAGTCAGATGAACACTGAAGCTTTCTTT.

The sample holds many counts of this clonotype. The chain recombines TRBV27 with TRBJ2-7, with a possible D match to TRBD1 (5 bases). CDR1 and CDR2 from the germline V gene are MNHEY and SMNVEV (reference sequence). Trimming shortened V by 2 bases and J by 3 bases, and 14 bases separated the two germline ends. There are 15 residues in the CDR3. CDR3 sequence: CASSLQGSPFYEQYF. Written as DNA, the CDR3 is TGTGCCAGCAGTTTACAGGGATCTCCTTTCTACGAGCAGTACTTC.

V and J are TRBV5-8 and TRBJ1-5, with a tentative D call TRBD1 (5 bases). The CDR3 spans 15 residues. V dropped 3 bases and J dropped 1 base, with 11 bases sitting between them. Germline V gene lookup returns CDR1 SGHTS and CDR2 YDEGEE. CDR3 sequence reads: CASSSRVASNQPQHF. The DNA of the CDR3 is TGTGCCAGCAGCTCCAGGGTAGCCAGCAATCAGCCCCAGCATTTT.